This entry concerns a single TCR beta chain. Described treatment: about 20 received Ad26.COV2.S at low or high dose, single or two shots; roughly 5 received placebo; per-sample allocation not given. On day 63 after the first injection, vaccine and placebo recipients gave samples. These data belong to a study of Ad26.COV2.S vaccination and SARS-CoV-2 variants. The wider study: Sample donor was a member of the COV1001 Ad26.COV2.S trial arm. The authors gave Ad26.COV2.S intramuscularly, either once or twice 56 days apart.

TCRdb's copy holds only in-frame clones and misses some; the assay was immunoSEQ multiplex PCR. The table lists around 450,000 clones, 88% of them singletons, with about 4% in the top ten. Germline CDR1 is SGHNT and CDR2 is YYREEE (reference sequence). V was cut by 0 bases and J by 4 bases, with 4 bases left in between. The CDR3 runs to 13 residues. This chain uses TRBV5-4 with TRBJ2-2; D ambiguous. The sequencing here drew on peripheral blood, taken in a trial of Ad26.COV2.S vaccine versus placebo. The receptor was derived from a person between 18 and 59 years old who received the Ad26.COV2.S COVID-19 vaccine or a placebo. CDR3 nucleotide sequence: TGTGCCAGCAGCTTGGGGGGCACCGGGGAGCTGTTTTTT. Its protein product is CASSLGGTGELFF.